These 5 T cell receptor beta chains were sequenced from one sample in a study of CD8 T cells in Susac syndrome. An input of about 0.5 to 1 ug of RNA was subjected to reverse transcription using random hexamers. TCRdb recomputed calls from the immunoSEQ multiplex PCR reads with MiXCR, one row per CDR3 protein. Altogether around 90,000 distinct CDR3 sequences are present, about 96% being singletons, with the ten largest covering about 0.68%. Sequenced material: CD8+ T cells from PBMCs. The source is a human donor with Susac syndrome.

The CDR3 nucleotides read TGTGCCAGCAGCCACCTCCTTGAAACACAGAACACTGAAGCTTTCTTT. It yields the protein CASSHLLETQNTEAFF. The V call is TRBV3-1, the J call TRBJ1-1; no reliable D call. Trimming cost V 3 bases and J 1 base, with 15 bases left between them. This CDR3 spans 16 amino acids. Germline V gene data show CDR1 as LGHDT and CDR2 as YNNKEL (reference sequence).

The chain couples TRBV20-1 to TRBJ2-3; no definite D call. The CDR3 has 15 residues. V was trimmed by 0 bases and J by 8 bases, leaving 18 bases between them. From germline, CDR1 is DFQATT and CDR2 SNEGSKA (reference sequence). The CDR3 reads CSARDWYGQMGTQYF. The CDR3 DNA sequence: TGCAGTGCTAGAGACTGGTATGGGCAGATGGGTACGCAGTATTTT.

This clonotype appeared once. V gene TRBV27 combines with J gene TRBJ2-7; unclear D gene. Trimming pared 7 bases from V and 3 bases from J, leaving 7 bases between. Looked up from germline, CDR1 is MNHEY and CDR2 is SMNVEV (reference sequence). The CDR3 consists of 11 residues. The CDR3 DNA sequence: TGTGCCAGCAAAAGAGACTACGAGCAGTACTTC. Its translation is CASKRDYEQYF.

The CDR3 DNA reads TGTGCCAGCAGCTTAGGCAGGGGGGCGATCCCCTACAATGAGCAGTTCTTC. It yields the protein CASSLGRGAIPYNEQFF. The chain uses TRBV7-8 and TRBJ2-1; a weak D match, TRBD1 (7 bases). V lost 1 base to trimming and J lost 2 bases, with 15 bases between them. The CDR3 consists of 17 residues. Germline CDR1 SGHVS, CDR2 FQNEAQ.

The V and J genes are TRBV3-1 and TRBJ1-6; TRBD1 aligns across 9 bases. V lost 4 bases and J lost 4; bases outside the gene matches: 5. Germline CDR1 reads LGHDT; CDR2 reads YNNKEL (reference sequence). The CDR3 length is 16 residues. CDR3 loop: CASSLRTGAYNSPLHF. The DNA of the CDR3 is TGTGCCAGCAGCCTCAGGACAGGGGCATATAATTCACCCCTCCACTTT.